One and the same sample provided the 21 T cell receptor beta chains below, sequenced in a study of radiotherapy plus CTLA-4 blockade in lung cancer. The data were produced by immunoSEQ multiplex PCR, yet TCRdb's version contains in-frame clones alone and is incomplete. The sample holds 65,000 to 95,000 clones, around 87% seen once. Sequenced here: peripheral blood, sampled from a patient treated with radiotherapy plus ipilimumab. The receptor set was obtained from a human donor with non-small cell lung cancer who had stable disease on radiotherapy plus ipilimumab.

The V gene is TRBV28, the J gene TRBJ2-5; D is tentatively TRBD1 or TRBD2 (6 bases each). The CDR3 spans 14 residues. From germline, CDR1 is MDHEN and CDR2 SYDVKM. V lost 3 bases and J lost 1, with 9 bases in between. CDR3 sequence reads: CASSFGGPQETQYF. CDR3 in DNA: TGTGCCAGCAGTTTCGGGGGCCCCCAAGAGACCCAGTACTTC.

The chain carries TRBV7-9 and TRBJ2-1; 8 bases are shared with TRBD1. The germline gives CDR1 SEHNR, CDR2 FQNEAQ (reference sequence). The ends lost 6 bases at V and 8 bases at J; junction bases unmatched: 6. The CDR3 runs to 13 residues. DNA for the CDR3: TGTGCCAGCAGGAAAGGGACAGGCGATGAGCAGTTCTTC. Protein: CASRKGTGDEQFF.

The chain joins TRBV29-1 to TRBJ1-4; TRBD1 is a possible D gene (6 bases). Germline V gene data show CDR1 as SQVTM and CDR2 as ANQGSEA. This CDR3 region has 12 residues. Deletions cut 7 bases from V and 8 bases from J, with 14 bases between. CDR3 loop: CSAGGGSEKLFF. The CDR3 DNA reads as TGCAGCGCTGGGGGCGGGTCCGAAAAACTGTTTTTT.

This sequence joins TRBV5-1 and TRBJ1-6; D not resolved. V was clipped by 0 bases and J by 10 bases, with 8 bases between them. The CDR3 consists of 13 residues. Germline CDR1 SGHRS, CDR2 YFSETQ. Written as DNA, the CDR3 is TGCGCCAGCAGCTTGGAGGGTAAGTCACCCCTCCACTTT. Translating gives CASSLEGKSPLHF.

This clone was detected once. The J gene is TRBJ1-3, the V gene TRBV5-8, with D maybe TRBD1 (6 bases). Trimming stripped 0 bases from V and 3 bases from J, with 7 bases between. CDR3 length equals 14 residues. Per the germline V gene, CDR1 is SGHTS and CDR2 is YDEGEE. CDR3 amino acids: CASSLGGLGNTIYF. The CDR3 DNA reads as TGTGCCAGCAGCTTGGGGGGGCTTGGAAACACCATATATTTT.

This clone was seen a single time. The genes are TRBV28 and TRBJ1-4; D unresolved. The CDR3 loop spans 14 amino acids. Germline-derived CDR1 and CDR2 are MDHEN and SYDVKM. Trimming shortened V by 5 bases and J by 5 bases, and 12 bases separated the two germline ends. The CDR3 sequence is CASSNRAPNEKLFF. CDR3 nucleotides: TGTGCCAGCAGTAACCGGGCCCCAAATGAAAAACTGTTTTTT.

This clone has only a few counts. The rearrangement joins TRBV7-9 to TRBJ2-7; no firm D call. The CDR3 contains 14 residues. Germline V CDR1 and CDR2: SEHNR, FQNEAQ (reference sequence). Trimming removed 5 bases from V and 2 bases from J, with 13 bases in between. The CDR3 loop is CASSPDTVPYEQYF. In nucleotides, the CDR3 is TGTGCCAGCAGCCCCGACACAGTGCCCTACGAGCAGTACTTC.

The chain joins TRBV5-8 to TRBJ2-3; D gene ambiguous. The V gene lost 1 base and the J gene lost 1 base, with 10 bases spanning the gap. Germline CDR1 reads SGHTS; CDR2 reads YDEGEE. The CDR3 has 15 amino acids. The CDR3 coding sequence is TGTGCCAGCAGCTTGCACACCCCCGGCACAGATACGCAGTATTTT. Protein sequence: CASSLHTPGTDTQYF.

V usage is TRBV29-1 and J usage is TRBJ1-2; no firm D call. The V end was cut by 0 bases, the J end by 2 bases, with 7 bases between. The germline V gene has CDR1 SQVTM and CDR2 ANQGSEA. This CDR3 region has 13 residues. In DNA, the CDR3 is TGCAGCGTTGAAGAGGGGTTGAACTATGGCTACACCTTC. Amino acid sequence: CSVEEGLNYGYTF.

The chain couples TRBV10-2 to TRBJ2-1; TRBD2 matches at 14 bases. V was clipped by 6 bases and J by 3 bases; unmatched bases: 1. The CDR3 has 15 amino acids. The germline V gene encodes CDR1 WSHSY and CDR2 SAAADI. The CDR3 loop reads CASRGTSGGYNEQFF. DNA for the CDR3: TGCGCCAGCAGAGGGACTAGCGGGGGCTACAATGAGCAGTTCTTC.

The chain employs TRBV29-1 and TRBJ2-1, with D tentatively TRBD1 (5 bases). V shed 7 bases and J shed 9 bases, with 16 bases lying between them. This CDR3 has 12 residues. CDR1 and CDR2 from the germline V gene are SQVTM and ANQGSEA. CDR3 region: CSACDSFGEQFF. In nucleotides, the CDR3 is TGCAGCGCCTGCGACAGCTTCGGTGAGCAGTTCTTC.

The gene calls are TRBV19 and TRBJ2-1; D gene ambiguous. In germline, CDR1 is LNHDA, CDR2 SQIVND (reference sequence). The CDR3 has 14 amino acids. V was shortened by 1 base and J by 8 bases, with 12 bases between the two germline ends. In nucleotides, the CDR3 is TGTGCCAGTAGTATAGCCCACCCTAGGGATGAGCAGTTCTTC. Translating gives CASSIAHPRDEQFF.

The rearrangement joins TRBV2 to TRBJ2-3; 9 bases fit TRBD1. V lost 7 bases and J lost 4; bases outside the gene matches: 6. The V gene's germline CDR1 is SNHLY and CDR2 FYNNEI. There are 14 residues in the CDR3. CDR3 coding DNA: TGTGCCAGCACACGGACAGGGGTGGCAGATACGCAGTATTTT. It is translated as CASTRTGVADTQYF.

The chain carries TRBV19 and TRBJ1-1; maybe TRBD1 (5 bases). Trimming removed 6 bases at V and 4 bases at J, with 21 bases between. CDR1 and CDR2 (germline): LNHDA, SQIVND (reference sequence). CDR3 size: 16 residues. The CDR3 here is CASRTRGQGRGTEAFF. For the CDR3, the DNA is TGTGCCAGTAGAACCCGAGGGCAGGGAAGAGGCACTGAAGCTTTCTTT.

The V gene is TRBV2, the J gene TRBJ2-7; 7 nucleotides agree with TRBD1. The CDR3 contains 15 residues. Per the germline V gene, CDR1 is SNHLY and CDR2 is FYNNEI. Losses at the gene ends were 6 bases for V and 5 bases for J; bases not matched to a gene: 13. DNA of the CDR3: TGTGCCAGCAGGGTTACAGGGGCCGGCGGAAACGAGCAGTACTTC. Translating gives CASRVTGAGGNEQYF.

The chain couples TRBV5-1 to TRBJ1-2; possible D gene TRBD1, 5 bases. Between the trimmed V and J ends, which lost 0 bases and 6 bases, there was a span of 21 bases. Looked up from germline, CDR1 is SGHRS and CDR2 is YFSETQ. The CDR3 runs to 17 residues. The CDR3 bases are TGCGCCAGCAGCTTGGGGATCCCAGGGTTGAGCAGCGATGGCTACACCTTC. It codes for CASSLGIPGLSSDGYTF.

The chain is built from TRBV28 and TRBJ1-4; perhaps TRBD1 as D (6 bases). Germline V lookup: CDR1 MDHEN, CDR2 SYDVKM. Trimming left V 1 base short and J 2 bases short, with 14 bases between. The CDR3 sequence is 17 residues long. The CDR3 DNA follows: TGTGCCAGCAGTTTATTGGGCCCGGGGGGCACTAATGAAAAACTGTTTTTT. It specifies CASSLLGPGGTNEKLFF.

The CDR3 sequence is CASTLTGTGATEQYF. Here the CDR3 DNA reads TGTGCCAGCACCTTAACCGGGACGGGTGCCACCGAGCAGTACTTC. The V call is TRBV6-6, the J call TRBJ2-7; the D call may be TRBD1 or TRBD2 (5 bases each). The V and J ends lost 7 bases and 6 bases respectively, with 22 bases between them. CDR3 length: 15 amino acids. Germline V lookup: CDR1 MNHNY, CDR2 SVGAGI (reference sequence).

CDR3 protein: CAWRGTPPEPQHF. CDR3 nucleotides: TGTGCCTGGAGAGGGACCCCCCCCGAGCCCCAGCATTTT. The rearrangement uses TRBV30 and TRBJ1-5, with TRBD1 as a possible D gene (5 bases). Germline values: CDR1 GTSNPN, CDR2 SVGIG (reference sequence). The CDR3 totals 13 residues. Trimming took 3 bases from V and 8 from J, leaving 14 bases between them. The entire variable domain, with the rest obtained from reference TRBV30 and TRBJ1-5, is as follows: SQTIHQWPATLVQPVGSPLSLECTVEGTSNPNLYWYRQAAGRGLQLLFYSVGIGQISSEVPQNLSASRPQDRQFILSSKKLLLSDSGFYLCAWRGTPPEPQHFGDGTRLSIL.

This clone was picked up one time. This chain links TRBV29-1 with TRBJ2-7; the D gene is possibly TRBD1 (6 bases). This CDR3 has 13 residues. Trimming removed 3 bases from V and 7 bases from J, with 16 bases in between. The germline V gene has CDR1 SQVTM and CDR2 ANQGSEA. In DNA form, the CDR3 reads TGCAGCGTTGAGGGCAGGGGATCTAGAGAGCAGTACTTC. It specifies CSVEGRGSREQYF.

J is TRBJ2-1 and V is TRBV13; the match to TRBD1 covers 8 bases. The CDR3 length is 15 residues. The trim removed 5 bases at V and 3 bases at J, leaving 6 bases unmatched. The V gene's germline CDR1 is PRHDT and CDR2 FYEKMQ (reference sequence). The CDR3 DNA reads TGTGCCAGCAGCCCTGGACAGGGAGGCTACAATGAGCAGTTCTTC. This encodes CASSPGQGGYNEQFF.